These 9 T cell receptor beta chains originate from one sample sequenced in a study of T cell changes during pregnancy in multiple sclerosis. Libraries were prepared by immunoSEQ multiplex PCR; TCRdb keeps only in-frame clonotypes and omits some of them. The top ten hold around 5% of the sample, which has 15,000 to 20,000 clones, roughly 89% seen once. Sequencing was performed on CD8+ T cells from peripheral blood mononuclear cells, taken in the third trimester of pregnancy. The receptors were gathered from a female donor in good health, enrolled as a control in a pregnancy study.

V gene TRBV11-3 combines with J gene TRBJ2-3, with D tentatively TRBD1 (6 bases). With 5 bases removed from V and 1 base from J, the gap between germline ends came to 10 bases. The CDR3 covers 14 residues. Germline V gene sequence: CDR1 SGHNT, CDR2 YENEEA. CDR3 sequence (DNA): TGTGCCAGCAGCACCCGGACAGGCACAGATACGCAGTATTTT. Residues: CASSTRTGTDTQYF.

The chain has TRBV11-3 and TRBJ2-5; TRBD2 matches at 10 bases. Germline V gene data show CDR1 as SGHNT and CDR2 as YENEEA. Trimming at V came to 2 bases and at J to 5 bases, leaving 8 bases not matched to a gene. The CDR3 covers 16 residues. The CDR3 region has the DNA TGTGCCAGCAGCTTAAAGCGGGGGGGGGCAAGGGAGACCCAGTACTTC. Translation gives CASSLKRGGARETQYF.

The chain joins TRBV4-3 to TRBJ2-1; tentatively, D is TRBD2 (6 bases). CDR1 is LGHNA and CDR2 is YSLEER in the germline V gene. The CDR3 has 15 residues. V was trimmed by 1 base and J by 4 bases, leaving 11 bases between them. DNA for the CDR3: TGCGCCAGCAGCCAAGTCCTAGCGAGATACAATGAGCAGTTCTTC. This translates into CASSQVLARYNEQFF.

In DNA form, the CDR3 reads TGTGCCAGCAGCTTGGGCGCGGGACAGCCTCCTATCGGCTACACCTTC. Protein sequence: CASSLGAGQPPIGYTF. The rearrangement uses TRBV5-6 and TRBJ1-2; 7 bases align to TRBD1. The CDR3 runs to 16 residues. Germline V gene sequence: CDR1 SGHDT, CDR2 YYEEEE. Trimming took 0 bases from V and 8 from J; bases not matched to a gene: 13.

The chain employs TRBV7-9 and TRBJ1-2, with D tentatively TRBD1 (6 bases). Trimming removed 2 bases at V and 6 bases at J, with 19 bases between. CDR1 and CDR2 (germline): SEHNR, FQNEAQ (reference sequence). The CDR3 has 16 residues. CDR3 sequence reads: CASSLTGNWSVHGYTF. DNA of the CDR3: TGTGCCAGCAGCTTAACAGGGAACTGGTCTGTCCATGGCTACACCTTC.

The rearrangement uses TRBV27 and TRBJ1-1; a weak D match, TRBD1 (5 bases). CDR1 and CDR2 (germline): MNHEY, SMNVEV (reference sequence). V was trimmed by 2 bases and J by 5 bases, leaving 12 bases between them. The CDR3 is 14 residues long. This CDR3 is CASSLIQGGTEAFF. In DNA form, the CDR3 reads TGTGCCAGCAGTTTAATCCAGGGAGGTACTGAAGCTTTCTTT.

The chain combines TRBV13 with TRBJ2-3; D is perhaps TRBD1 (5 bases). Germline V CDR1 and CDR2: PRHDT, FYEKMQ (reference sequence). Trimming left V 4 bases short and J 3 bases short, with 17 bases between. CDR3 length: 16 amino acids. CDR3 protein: CASSSRRQGLTDTQYF. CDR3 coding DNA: TGTGCCAGCAGCTCACGTCGGCAGGGTCTTACAGATACGCAGTATTTT.

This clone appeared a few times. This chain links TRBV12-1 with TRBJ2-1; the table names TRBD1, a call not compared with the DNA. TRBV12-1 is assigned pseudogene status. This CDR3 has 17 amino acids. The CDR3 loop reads CASSIPRTGVIDNEQFF. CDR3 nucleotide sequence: TGTGCCAGCAGCATTCCGCGGACAGGGGTGATCGACAATGAGCAGTTCTTC.

The CDR3 reads CATGPGLAGGYEQYF. The CDR3, as DNA: TGTGCCACCGGTCCGGGACTAGCGGGGGGCTACGAGCAGTACTTC. This sequence joins TRBV15 and TRBJ2-7, with TRBD2 matching 15 bases. The CDR3 extends over 15 amino acids. CDR1 and CDR2 from the germline V gene are LNHNV and YYDKDF (reference sequence). Trimming at V came to 8 bases and at J to 3 bases, leaving 5 bases not matched to a gene.